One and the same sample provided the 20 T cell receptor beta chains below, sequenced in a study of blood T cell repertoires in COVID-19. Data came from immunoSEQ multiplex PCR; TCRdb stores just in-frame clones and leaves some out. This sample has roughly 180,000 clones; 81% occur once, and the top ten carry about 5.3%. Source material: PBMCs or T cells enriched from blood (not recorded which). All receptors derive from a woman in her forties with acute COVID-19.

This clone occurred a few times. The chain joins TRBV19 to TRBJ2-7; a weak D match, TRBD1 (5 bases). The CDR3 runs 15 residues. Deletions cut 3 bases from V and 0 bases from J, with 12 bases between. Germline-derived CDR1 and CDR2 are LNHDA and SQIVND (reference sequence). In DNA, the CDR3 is TGTGCCAGTAGTATGACGGACACCTTCTCCTACGAGCAGTACTTC. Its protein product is CASSMTDTFSYEQYF.

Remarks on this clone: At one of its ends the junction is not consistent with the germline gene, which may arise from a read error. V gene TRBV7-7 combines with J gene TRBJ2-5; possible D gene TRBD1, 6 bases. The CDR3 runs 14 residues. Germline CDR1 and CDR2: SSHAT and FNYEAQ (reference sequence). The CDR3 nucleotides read TGTGCTAGCAGCTTAGGGACAAACCAAGAGACCCAGTACTTC. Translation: CASSLGTNQETQYF.

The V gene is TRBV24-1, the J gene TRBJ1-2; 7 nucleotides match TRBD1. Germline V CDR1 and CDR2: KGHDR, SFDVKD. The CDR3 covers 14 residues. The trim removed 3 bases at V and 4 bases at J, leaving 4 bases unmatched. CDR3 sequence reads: CATSDRQGFYGYTF. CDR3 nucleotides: TGTGCCACCAGTGATAGACAGGGCTTCTATGGCTACACCTTC.

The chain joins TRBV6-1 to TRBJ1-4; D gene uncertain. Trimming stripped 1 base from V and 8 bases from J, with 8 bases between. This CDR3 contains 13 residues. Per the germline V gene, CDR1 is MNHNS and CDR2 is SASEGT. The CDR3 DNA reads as TGTGCCAGCAGTGAAGTCGTCGGGGAAAAACTGTTTTTT. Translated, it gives CASSEVVGEKLFF.

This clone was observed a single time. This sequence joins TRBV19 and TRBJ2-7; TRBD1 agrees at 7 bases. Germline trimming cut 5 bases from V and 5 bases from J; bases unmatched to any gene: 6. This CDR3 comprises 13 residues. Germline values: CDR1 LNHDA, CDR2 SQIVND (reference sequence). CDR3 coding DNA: TGTGCCAGTAGTGCCAACAGGGGCCACGAGCAGTACTTC. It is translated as CASSANRGHEQYF. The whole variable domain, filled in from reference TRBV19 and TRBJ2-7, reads DGGITQSPKYLFRKEGQNVTLSCEQNLNHDAMYWYRQDPGQGLRLIYYSQIVNDFQKGDIAEGYSVSREKKESFPLTVTSAQKNPTAFYLCASSANRGHEQYFGPGTRLTVT.

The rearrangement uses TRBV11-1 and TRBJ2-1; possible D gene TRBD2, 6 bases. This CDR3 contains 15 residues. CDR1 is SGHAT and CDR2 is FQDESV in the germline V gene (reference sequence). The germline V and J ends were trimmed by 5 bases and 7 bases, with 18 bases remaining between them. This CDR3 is CASSPPRDSPNEQFF. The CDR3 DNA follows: TGTGCCAGCAGCCCCCCCAGGGACTCCCCAAATGAGCAGTTCTTC. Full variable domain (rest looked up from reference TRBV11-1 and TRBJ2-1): EAEVAQSPRYKITEKSQAVAFWCDPISGHATLYWYRQILGQGPELLVQFQDESVVDDSQLPKDRFSAERLKGVDSTLKIQPAELGDSAMYLCASSPPRDSPNEQFFGPGTRLTVL.

The CDR3, as DNA: TGTGCCTGGAGTGTTGGGGCATACAATGAGCAGTTCTTC. Residues: CAWSVGAYNEQFF. The chain carries TRBV30 and TRBJ2-1, with D perhaps TRBD1 (5 bases). The V end lost 0 bases, the J end lost 4 bases, and 7 bases lay between the germline ends. The CDR3 has 13 amino acids. CDR1 and CDR2 from the germline V gene are GTSNPN and SVGIG (reference sequence).

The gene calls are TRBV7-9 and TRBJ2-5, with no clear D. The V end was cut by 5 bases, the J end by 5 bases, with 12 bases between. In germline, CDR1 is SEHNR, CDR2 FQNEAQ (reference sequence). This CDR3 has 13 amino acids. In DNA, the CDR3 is TGTGCCAGCAGCCCGGCCAACGGGGAGACCCAGTACTTC. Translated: CASSPANGETQYF. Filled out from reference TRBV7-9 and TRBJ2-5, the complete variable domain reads DTGVSQNPRHKITKRGQNVTFRCDPISEHNRLYWYRQTLGQGPEFLTYFQNEAQLEKSRLLSDRFSAERPKGSFSTLEIQRTEQGDSAMYLCASSPANGETQYFGPGTRLLVL.

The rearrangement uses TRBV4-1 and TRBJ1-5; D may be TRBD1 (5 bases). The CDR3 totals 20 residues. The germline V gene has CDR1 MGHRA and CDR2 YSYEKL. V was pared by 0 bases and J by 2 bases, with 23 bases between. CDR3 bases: TGCGCCAGCAGCCAAGATATCACAATTGGGCGGGGGGGAGGCAATCAGCCCCAGCATTTT. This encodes CASSQDITIGRGGGNQPQHF.

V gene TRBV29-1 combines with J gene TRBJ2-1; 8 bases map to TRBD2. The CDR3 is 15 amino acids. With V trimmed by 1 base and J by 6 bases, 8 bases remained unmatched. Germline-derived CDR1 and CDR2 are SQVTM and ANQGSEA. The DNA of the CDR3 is TGCAGCGTTGAAGGGCTTAGAACTAGCGGCAATGAGCAGTTCTTC. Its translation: CSVEGLRTSGNEQFF.

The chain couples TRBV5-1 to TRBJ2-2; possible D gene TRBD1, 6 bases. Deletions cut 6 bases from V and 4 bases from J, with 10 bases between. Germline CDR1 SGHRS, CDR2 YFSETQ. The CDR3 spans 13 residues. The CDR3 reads CASTQGGTGELFF. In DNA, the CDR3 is TGCGCCAGCACCCAAGGGGGCACCGGGGAGCTGTTTTTT.

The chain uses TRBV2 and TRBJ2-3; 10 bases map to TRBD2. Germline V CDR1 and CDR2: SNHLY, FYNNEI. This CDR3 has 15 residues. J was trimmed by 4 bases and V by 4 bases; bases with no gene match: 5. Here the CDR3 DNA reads TGTGCCAGCAGTGGAGGGACTAGCGTGGCAGATACGCAGTATTTT. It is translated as CASSGGTSVADTQYF.

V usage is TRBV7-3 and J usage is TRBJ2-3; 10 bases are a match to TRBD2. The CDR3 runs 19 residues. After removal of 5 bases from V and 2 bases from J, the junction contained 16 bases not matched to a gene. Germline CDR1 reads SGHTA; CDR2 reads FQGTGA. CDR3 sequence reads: CASSPISSGRGEHTDTQYF. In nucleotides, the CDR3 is TGTGCCAGCAGCCCGATATCTAGCGGGAGAGGAGAACACACAGATACGCAGTATTTT.

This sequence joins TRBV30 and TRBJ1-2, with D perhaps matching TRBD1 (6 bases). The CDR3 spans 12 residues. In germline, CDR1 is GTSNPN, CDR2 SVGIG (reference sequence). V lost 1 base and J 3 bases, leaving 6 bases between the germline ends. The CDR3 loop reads CAWSDRDYGYTF. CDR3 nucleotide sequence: TGTGCCTGGAGTGACAGGGACTATGGCTACACCTTC.

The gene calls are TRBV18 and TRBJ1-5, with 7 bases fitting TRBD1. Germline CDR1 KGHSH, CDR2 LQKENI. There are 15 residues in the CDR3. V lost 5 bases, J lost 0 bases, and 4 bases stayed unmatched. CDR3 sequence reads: CASSGNRGSNQPQHF. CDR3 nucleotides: TGTGCCAGCTCAGGAAACAGGGGTAGCAATCAGCCCCAGCATTTT.

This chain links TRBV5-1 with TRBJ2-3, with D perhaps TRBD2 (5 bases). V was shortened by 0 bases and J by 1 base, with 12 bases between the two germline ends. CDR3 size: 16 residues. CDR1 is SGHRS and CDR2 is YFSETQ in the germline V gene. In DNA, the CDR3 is TGCGCCAGCAGCTTGGAGGTGAGGGTAGGCACAGATACGCAGTATTTT. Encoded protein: CASSLEVRVGTDTQYF.

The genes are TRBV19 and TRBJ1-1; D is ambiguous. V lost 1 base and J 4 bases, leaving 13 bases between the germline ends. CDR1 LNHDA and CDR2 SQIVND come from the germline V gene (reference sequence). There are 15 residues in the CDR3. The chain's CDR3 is CASSIAHSSSTEAFF. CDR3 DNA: TGTGCCAGTAGTATAGCGCACAGCAGTTCCACTGAAGCTTTCTTT.

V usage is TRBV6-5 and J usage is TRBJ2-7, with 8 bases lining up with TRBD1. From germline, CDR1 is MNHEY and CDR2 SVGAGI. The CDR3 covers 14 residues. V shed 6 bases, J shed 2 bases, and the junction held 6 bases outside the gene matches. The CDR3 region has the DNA TGTGCCAGCAGGCGGAGGGACAGGACCTACGAGCAGTACTTC. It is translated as CASRRRDRTYEQYF.

CDR3: CASSPTTDTEAFF. DNA of the CDR3: TGTGCCAGCTCACCAACGACAGACACTGAAGCTTTCTTT. This chain links TRBV18 with TRBJ1-1, with D possibly being TRBD1 (5 bases). Looked up from germline, CDR1 is KGHSH and CDR2 is LQKENI. V lost 2 bases and J lost 3, with 7 bases in between. The CDR3 is 13 residues long. Complete variable domain (other parts from reference TRBV18 and TRBJ1-1): NAGVMQNPRHLVRRRGQEARLRCSPMKGHSHVYWYRQLPEEGLKFMVYLQKENIIDESGMPKERFSAEFPKEGPSILRIQQVVRGDSAAYFCASSPTTDTEAFFGQGTRLTVV.

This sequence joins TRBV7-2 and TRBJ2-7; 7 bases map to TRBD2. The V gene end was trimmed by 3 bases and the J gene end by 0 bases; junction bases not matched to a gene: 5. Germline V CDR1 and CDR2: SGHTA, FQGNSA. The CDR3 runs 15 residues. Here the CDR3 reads CASSFDSSGSYEQYV. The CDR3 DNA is TGTGCCAGCAGCTTCGATTCTAGCGGCTCCTACGAGCAGTACGTC.